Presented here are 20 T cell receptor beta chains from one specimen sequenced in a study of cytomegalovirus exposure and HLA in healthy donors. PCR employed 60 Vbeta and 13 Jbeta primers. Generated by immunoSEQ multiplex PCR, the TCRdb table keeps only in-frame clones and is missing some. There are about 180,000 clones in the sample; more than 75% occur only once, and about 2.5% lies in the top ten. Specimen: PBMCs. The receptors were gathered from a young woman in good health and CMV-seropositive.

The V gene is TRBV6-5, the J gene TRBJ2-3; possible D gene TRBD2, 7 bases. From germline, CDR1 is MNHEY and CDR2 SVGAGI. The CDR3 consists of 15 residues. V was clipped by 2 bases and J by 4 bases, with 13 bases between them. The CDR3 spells CASSYGGAPSDTQYF. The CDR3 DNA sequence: TGTGCCAGCAGTTACGGGGGGGCCCCCTCAGATACGCAGTATTTT.

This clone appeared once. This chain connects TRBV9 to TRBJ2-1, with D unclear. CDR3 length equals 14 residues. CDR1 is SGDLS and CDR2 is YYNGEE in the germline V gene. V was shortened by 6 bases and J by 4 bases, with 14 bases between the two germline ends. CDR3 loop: CASTPRQLYNEQFF. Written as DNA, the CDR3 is TGTGCCAGCACCCCGCGGCAGCTATACAATGAGCAGTTCTTC. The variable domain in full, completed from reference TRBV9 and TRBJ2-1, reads DSGVTQTPKHLITATGQRVTLRCSPRSGDLSVYWYQQSLDQGLQFLIQYYNGEERAKGNILERFSAQQFPDLHSELNLSSLELGDSALYFCASTPRQLYNEQFFGPGTRLTVL.

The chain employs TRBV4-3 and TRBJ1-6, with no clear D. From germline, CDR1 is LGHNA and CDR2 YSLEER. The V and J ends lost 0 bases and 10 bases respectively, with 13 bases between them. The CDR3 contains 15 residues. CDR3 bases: TGCGCCAGCAGCCAAGAGACGAGGGTTCGGTCACCCCTCCACTTT. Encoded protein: CASSQETRVRSPLHF.

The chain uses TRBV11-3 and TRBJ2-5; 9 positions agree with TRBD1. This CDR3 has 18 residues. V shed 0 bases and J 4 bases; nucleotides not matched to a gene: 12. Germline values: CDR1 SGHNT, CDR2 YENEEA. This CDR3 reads CASSLDSGGTGYVETQYF. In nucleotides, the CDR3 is TGTGCCAGCAGCTTAGATAGTGGAGGGACAGGGTACGTAGAGACCCAGTACTTC.

The CDR3 region is CASSLNRGLRRETQYF. CDR3 in DNA: TGTGCCAGCAGCTTAAACAGGGGGCTGCGAAGAGAGACCCAGTACTTC. The chain is built from TRBV11-2 and TRBJ2-5; 9 bases agree with TRBD1. The CDR3 is 16 residues long. With 2 bases clipped from V and 4 bases from J, the junction kept 8 bases outside the gene matches. Germline CDR1 reads SGHAT; CDR2 reads FQNNGV. Looking up the rest from reference TRBV11-2 and TRBJ2-5 gives the full variable domain: EAGVAQSPRYKIIEKRQSVAFWCNPISGHATLYWYQQILGQGPKLLIQFQNNGVVDDSQLPKDRFSAERLKGVDSTLKIQPAKLEDSAVYLCASSLNRGLRRETQYFGPGTRLLVL.

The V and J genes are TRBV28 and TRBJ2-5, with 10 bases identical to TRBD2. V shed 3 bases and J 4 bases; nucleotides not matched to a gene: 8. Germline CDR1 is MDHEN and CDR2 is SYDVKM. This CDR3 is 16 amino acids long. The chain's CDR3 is CASSFTLAGAAETQYF. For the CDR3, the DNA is TGTGCCAGCAGTTTTACTCTAGCGGGGGCGGCAGAGACCCAGTACTTC.

The CDR3 nucleotides read TGCGCCAGCAGCTCAAGGCCCCGGAGCACTGAAGCTTTCTTT. It yields the protein CASSSRPRSTEAFF. V gene TRBV5-1 combines with J gene TRBJ1-1; no firm D call. Germline V gives CDR1 SGHRS, CDR2 YFSETQ. The V end was cut by 3 bases, the J end by 4 bases, with 13 bases between. This CDR3 has 14 residues.

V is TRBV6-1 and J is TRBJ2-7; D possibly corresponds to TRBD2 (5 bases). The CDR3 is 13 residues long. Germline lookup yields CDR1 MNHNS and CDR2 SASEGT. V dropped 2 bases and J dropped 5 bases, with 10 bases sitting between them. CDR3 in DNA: TGTGCCAGCAGTGAATTGCCTAGCCACGAGCAGTACTTC. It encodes CASSELPSHEQYF.

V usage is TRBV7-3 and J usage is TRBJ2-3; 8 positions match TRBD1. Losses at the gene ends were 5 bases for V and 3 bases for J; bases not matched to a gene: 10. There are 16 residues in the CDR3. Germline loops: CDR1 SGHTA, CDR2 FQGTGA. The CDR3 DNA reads TGTGCCAGCAGCAGGTCCGGGACAGGAAGAACAGATACGCAGTATTTT. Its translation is CASSRSGTGRTDTQYF.

In nucleotides, the CDR3 is TGTGCCAGCAGCTACGGAGACCGTATCGAATATTATGGCTACACCTTC. Residues: CASSYGDRIEYYGYTF. The chain has TRBV7-2 and TRBJ1-2; D gene uncertain. Trimming stripped 4 bases from V and 5 bases from J, with 20 bases between. Germline lookup yields CDR1 SGHTA and CDR2 FQGNSA. The CDR3 covers 16 residues.

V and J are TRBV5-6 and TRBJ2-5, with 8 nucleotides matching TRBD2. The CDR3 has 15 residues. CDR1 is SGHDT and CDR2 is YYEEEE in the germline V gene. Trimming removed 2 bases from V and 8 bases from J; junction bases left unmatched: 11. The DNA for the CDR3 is TGTGCCAGCAGCTTTTTAAGCGGGGGTAAGAGAACCCAGTACTTC. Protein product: CASSFLSGGKRTQYF.

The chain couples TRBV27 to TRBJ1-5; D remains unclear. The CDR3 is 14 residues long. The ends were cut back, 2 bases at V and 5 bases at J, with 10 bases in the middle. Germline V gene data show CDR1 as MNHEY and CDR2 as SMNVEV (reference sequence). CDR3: CASSLNSRHQPQHF. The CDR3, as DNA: TGTGCCAGCAGTTTAAACAGCCGACATCAGCCCCAGCATTTT.

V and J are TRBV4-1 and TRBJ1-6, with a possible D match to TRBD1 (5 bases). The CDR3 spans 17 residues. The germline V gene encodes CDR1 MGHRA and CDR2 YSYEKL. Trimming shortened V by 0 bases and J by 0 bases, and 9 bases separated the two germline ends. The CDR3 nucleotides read TGCGCCAGCAGCCAAGATCGGGGGACCTCCTATAATTCACCCCTCCACTTT. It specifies CASSQDRGTSYNSPLHF.

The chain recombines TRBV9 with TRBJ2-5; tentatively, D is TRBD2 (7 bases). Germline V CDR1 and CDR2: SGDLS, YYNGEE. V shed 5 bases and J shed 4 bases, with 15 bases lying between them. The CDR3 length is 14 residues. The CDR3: CASSGGGRVETQYF. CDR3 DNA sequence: TGTGCCAGCAGTGGGGGGGGCCGTGTAGAGACCCAGTACTTC. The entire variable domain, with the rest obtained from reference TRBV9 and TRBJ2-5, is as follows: DSGVTQTPKHLITATGQRVTLRCSPRSGDLSVYWYQQSLDQGLQFLIQYYNGEERAKGNILERFSAQQFPDLHSELNLSSLELGDSALYFCASSGGGRVETQYFGPGTRLLVL.

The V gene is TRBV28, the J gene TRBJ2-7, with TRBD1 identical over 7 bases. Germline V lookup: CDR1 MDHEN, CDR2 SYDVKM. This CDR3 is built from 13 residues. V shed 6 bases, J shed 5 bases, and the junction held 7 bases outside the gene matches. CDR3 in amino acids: CASRGQGENEQYF. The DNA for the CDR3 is TGTGCCAGCAGAGGGCAGGGGGAAAACGAGCAGTACTTC.

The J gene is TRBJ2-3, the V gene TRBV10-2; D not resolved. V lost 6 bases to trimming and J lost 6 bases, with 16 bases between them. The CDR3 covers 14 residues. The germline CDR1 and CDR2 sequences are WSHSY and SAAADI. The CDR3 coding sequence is TGCGCCAGCAGCCAGGCCTTAGAACCTGATACGCAGTATTTT. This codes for CASSQALEPDTQYF.

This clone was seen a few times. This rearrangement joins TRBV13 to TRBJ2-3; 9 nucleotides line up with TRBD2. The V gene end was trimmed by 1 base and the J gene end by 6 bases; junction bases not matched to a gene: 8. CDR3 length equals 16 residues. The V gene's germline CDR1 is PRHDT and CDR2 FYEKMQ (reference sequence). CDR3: CASSLVGLAGADTQYF. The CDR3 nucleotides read TGTGCCAGCAGCTTAGTGGGACTAGCTGGGGCGGATACGCAGTATTTT.

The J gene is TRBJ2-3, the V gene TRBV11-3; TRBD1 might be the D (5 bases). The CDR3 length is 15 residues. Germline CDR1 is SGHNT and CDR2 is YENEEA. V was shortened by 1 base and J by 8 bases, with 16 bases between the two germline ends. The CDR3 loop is CASSLGAGLQGTQYF. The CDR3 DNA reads TGTGCCAGCAGCTTAGGTGCAGGGCTCCAGGGTACGCAGTATTTT.

CDR3 in amino acids: CASSQVRGDSVSGNTIYF. In DNA form, the CDR3 reads TGCGCCAGCAGCCAAGTAAGGGGGGACAGTGTATCTGGAAACACCATATATTTT. This chain joins TRBV4-3 and TRBJ1-3; 7 positions match TRBD1. The junction had 10 bases not matched to a gene; V was cut back by 1 base and J by 1 base. This CDR3 has 18 amino acids. The germline CDR1 and CDR2 sequences are LGHNA and YSLEER.

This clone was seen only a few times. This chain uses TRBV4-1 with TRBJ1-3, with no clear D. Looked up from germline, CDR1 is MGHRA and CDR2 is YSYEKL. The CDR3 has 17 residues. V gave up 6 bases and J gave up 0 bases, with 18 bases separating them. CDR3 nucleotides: TGCGCCAGCAGGCCTACTTTTAGGGAGCTCTCTGGAAACACCATATATTTT. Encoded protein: CASRPTFRELSGNTIYF.